This T cell receptor beta chain was sequenced during a study of blood T cell repertoires in COVID-19. Looking at the study overall: COVID-19 samples from acute and convalescent phases originated in the United States, Italy and Spain. The cDNA or gDNA used as material had been derived from T cells, B-cell-depleted T cells, or PBMCs.

Authors' methods: Researchers report that nucleated cell counts were estimated from reference gene primer amplification. Data came from immunoSEQ multiplex PCR; TCRdb stores just in-frame clones and leaves some out. The V and J calls and clone size were taken over from that table, and D and trimming were inferred from the DNA. The table has 210,000 or so clones, 84% seen once. Sequencing was carried out using peripheral blood. This sequence was found in a woman between 65 and 79 years old with active or convalescent COVID-19.

The DNA of the CDR3 is TGCGCCAGCAGCCAGGGTATGAGGACTGAAGCTTTCTTT. Translated: CASSQGMRTEAFF. V gene TRBV5-1 combines with J gene TRBJ1-1; D perhaps matches TRBD1 (5 bases). V was cut by 4 bases and J by 5 bases, with 12 bases left in between. Per germline, CDR1 SGHRS and CDR2 YFSETQ. The CDR3 spans 13 residues. Full variable domain (outside the CDR3, taken from reference TRBV5-1 and TRBJ1-1): KAGVTQTPRYLIKTRGQQVTLSCSPISGHRSVSWYQQTPGQGLQFLFEYFSETQRNKGNFPGRFSGRQFSNSRSEMNVSTLELGDSALYLCASSQGMRTEAFFGQGTRLTVV.